The 10 T cell receptor beta chains below all came from one sample that was sequenced in a study of human versus mouse CDR3 diversity and MHC coevolution. The data were produced by immunoSEQ multiplex PCR, yet TCRdb's version contains in-frame clones alone and is incomplete. The table lists roughly 80,000 clones, around 92% of them singletons. Sequencing input: naive CD4+ T cells from blood. Stated subset: CD45RO-negative CD62L-positive naive CD4 T cells. The receptors originated from a person aged 30-70 years in good health.

The CDR3 reads CASSLRTGRSSYNEQFF. The CDR3 nucleotides read TGTGCCAGCAGTCTACGGACAGGTCGAAGCTCCTACAATGAGCAGTTCTTC. The rearrangement links TRBV27 to TRBJ2-1; 7 positions match TRBD1. Germline V CDR1 and CDR2: MNHEY, SMNVEV (reference sequence). V was clipped by 5 bases and J by 0 bases; unmatched bases: 10. This CDR3 contains 17 residues.

This rearrangement joins TRBV30 to TRBJ1-6; possible D gene TRBD1, 5 bases. Per germline, CDR1 GTSNPN and CDR2 SVGIG (reference sequence). This CDR3 contains 13 residues. Deletions cut 2 bases from V and 9 bases from J, with 11 bases between. The CDR3 DNA sequence: TGTGCCTGGAGTACCCGACAGCTTTCACCCCTCCACTTT. Protein product: CAWSTRQLSPLHF.

The chain uses TRBV4-2 and TRBJ1-2; TRBD1 matches 8 bases. Germline V gene sequence: CDR1 LGHNA, CDR2 YNFKEQ. Trimming cost V 4 bases and J 5 bases; bases outside gene matches: 6. The CDR3 extends over 14 amino acids. The chain's CDR3 is CASSPGQGGYGYTF. CDR3 DNA: TGTGCCAGCAGCCCCGGACAGGGTGGGTATGGCTACACCTTC.

The chain combines TRBV11-3 with TRBJ1-1, with 11 nucleotides matching TRBD1. The CDR3 runs 12 residues. V was clipped by 5 bases and J by 9 bases; unmatched bases: 2. Germline V gene sequence: CDR1 SGHNT, CDR2 YENEEA. The CDR3 reads CASSTDRGQAFF. Here the CDR3 DNA reads TGTGCCAGCAGCACGGACAGGGGGCAAGCTTTCTTT.

V and J are TRBV30 and TRBJ2-4, with 9 bases fitting TRBD1. This CDR3 spans 17 amino acids. The ends lost 3 bases at V and 0 bases at J; junction bases unmatched: 9. The V gene's germline CDR1 is GTSNPN and CDR2 SVGIG (reference sequence). Written as DNA, the CDR3 is TGTGCCTGGAGGCGACAGGGGGTAACGCTAGCCAAAAACATTCAGTACTTC. This codes for CAWRRQGVTLAKNIQYF. The complete variable domain, with remaining parts taken from reference TRBV30 and TRBJ2-4, reads SQTIHQWPATLVQPVGSPLSLECTVEGTSNPNLYWYRQAAGRGLQLLFYSVGIGQISSEVPQNLSASRPQDRQFILSSKKLLLSDSGFYLCAWRRQGVTLAKNIQYFGAGTRLSVL.

The chain links TRBV6-5 to TRBJ2-3, with TRBD2 identical over 13 bases. The ends lost 4 bases at V and 4 bases at J; junction bases unmatched: 5. CDR1 MNHEY and CDR2 SVGAGI come from the germline V gene. The CDR3 has 16 amino acids. CDR3 nucleotides: TGTGCCAGCAGTTCCGTGGGACTAGCGGGGCCAGATACGCAGTATTTT. This gives the protein CASSSVGLAGPDTQYF.

This clone was seen once. The chain carries TRBV18 and TRBJ1-4; no firm D call. V shed 3 bases and J shed 3 bases, with 11 bases lying between them. Germline CDR1 is KGHSH and CDR2 is LQKENI. This CDR3 contains 15 residues. CDR3 region: CASSPSTVPNEKLFF. The CDR3 bases are TGTGCCAGCTCACCTAGTACAGTTCCTAATGAAAAACTGTTTTTT.

Comments on this clone: The same CDR3 is also encoded by other DNA sequences in this sample. The chain uses TRBV27 and TRBJ1-1; no clear D gene. Deletions cut 4 bases from V and 8 bases from J, with 23 bases between. Germline V gene sequence: CDR1 MNHEY, CDR2 SMNVEV (reference sequence). The CDR3 covers 16 residues. The CDR3 DNA follows: TGTGCCAGCAGTTCGCCGACTTCGGCGGGCGAAACCGAAGCTTTCTTT. Translating it yields CASSSPTSAGETEAFF.

The chain links TRBV18 to TRBJ1-2; 7 positions match TRBD1. V dropped 2 bases and J dropped 8; count of bases not matched to a gene: 8. The CDR3 is 14 residues long. The germline V gene has CDR1 KGHSH and CDR2 LQKENI. The CDR3 is CASSPTQGVKGYTF. DNA for the CDR3: TGTGCCAGCTCACCAACCCAGGGGGTAAAGGGCTACACCTTC.

J is TRBJ2-5 and V is TRBV7-2; D is possibly TRBD2 (6 bases). The CDR3 totals 14 residues. The germline V gene has CDR1 SGHTA and CDR2 FQGNSA. Trimming left V 5 bases short and J 1 base short, with 11 bases between. The CDR3 spells CASSPGGIQETQYF. DNA of the CDR3: TGTGCCAGCAGCCCTGGGGGGATCCAAGAGACCCAGTACTTC.